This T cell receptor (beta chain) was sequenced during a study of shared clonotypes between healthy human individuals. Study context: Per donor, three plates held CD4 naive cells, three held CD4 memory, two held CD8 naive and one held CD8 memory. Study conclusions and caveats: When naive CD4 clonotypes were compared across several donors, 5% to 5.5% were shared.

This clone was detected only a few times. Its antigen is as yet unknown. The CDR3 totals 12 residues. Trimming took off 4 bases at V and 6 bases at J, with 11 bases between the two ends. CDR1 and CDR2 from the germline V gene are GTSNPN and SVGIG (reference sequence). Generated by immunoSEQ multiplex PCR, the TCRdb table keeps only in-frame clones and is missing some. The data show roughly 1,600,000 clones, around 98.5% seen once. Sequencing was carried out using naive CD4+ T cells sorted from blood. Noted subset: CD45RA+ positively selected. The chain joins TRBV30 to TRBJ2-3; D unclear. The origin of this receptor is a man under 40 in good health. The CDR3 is CAWNVGSDTQYF. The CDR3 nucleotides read TGTGCCTGGAATGTCGGCTCTGATACGCAGTATTTT.